The clone carrying this TCR beta chain came up a few times. No antigen is known for it. This entry comes from a study of tumor and adjacent non-tumor tissue in lung cancer. Across the study: Histology: 12 adenocarcinoma, a couple of squamous cell carcinoma, 1 small cell lung cancer. Patients were aged about 30 to 76, nine to eleven men and a handful of women, stage I to III. Samples averaged roughly 4 million productive TCRbeta reads each.

Germline V lookup: CDR1 SGHAT, CDR2 FQNNGV. Trimming took off 8 bases at V and 3 bases at J, with 17 bases between the two ends. The CDR3 runs 15 residues. A modified ARM-PCR protocol with three rounds of nested PCR amplified TCRbeta. TCRdb analysed the multiplex PCR reads with MiXCR anew, one entry per CDR3 protein. The sample records almost 75,000 distinct CDR3 sequences, about two thirds being singletons. No cell sorting was done before RNA was extracted from the tissue. Distant lung tissue was collected more than 3 cm away from the tumor edge. The study, taken as a whole, reports: Normal lung showed higher cumulative top 100 clone frequency than tumor.

Sample: distant non-tumor lung tissue. The rearrangement joins TRBV11-2 to TRBJ2-1, with D hard to call. The TCR sequence derives from a woman aged 45-60 years with non-small cell lung cancer. The CDR3 is CASALGLSFYNEQFF. CDR3 sequence (DNA): TGTGCCAGCGCCTTAGGGCTTAGCTTCTACAATGAGCAGTTCTTC.